The 8 T cell receptor beta chains below come from one sample, sequenced in a study of spatial heterogeneity in lung cancer. Study-level results: Intratumoral expanded alpha and beta TCR counts were found to track tumor mutation counts.

Which antigens these TCRs recognize remains unknown. Each CDR3 protein gets one entry after TCRdb re-called the 5' RACE reads with MiXCR. The sample comprises 9,700 or so distinct CDR3 sequences, 5.5% to 7.5% of which are singletons, and 9.5% to 13% rests with the top ten. As to time point: sample taken at primary tumor resection. Sample: lung tumor tissue, taken at surgery. The receptor set was obtained from a male donor with early-stage non-small cell lung cancer.

With respect to this clonotype: This beta chain slipped into a library made for alpha chains as a stray read, so its size is not meaningful. The rearrangement links TRBV7-9 to TRBJ1-1; D is unclear. Germline loops: CDR1 SEHNR, CDR2 FQNEAQ (reference sequence). The CDR3 consists of 11 residues. Trimming cost V 8 bases and J 0 bases, with 4 bases left between them. CDR3 sequence (DNA): TGTGCCAGCGGGCTGAACACTGAAGCTTTCTTT. Translated: CASGLNTEAFF.

This clonotype occurred many times. Since the library was made to target alpha chains, this beta chain is a stray read and its abundance is not meaningful. The chain carries TRBV20-1 and TRBJ2-1, with 8 bases aligning to TRBD2. The CDR3 sequence is 14 residues long. Germline CDR1 is DFQATT and CDR2 is SNEGSKA (reference sequence). Losses at the gene ends were 6 bases for V and 0 bases for J; bases not matched to a gene: 4. The CDR3 sequence is CSAGGVSSYNEQFF. DNA of the CDR3: TGCAGTGCCGGGGGGGTGAGCTCCTACAATGAGCAGTTCTTC.

Ten or more counts support this clonotype. This beta chain came through as a stray read in a library set up for alpha chains, and its size says little. The gene calls are TRBV20-1 and TRBJ2-7; the D call may be TRBD1 or TRBD2 (5 bases each). The CDR3 contains 11 residues. V lost 5 bases to trimming and J lost 4 bases, with 9 bases between them. CDR1 DFQATT and CDR2 SNEGSKA come from the germline V gene (reference sequence). This CDR3 reads CSAGDQYEQYF. CDR3 sequence (DNA): TGCAGTGCTGGGGACCAGTACGAGCAGTACTTC.

This clonotype was seen many times. Because the library targeted alpha chains, this beta chain is an off-target read whose size means little. The V and J genes are TRBV20-1 and TRBJ2-1; 10 bases are a match to TRBD1. Germline assignment: CDR1 DFQATT and CDR2 SNEGSKA (reference sequence). CDR3 length: 15 amino acids. V was clipped by 5 bases and J by 0 bases; unmatched bases: 4. The CDR3 DNA sequence: TGCAGTGCTGACCGGGACAGGGGCTCCTACAATGAGCAGTTCTTC. This sequence encodes CSADRDRGSYNEQFF.

This clonotype has at least ten counts. A library made for alpha chains picked up this beta chain off target, so its size means little. The chain has TRBV5-5 and TRBJ2-7; D possibly corresponds to TRBD1 (5 bases). V was pared by 6 bases and J by 3 bases, with 19 bases between. The CDR3 consists of 15 residues. Germline V CDR1 and CDR2: SGHKS, YYEKEE (reference sequence). The CDR3 nucleotides read TGTGCCAGCAAAGCCCACACAGGCTCAGGCTACGAGCAGTACGTC. It translates to CASKAHTGSGYEQYV.

This clonotype is medium-sized (0.01 to 0.1%) in the sample. This beta chain slipped into a library made for alpha chains as a stray read, so its size is not meaningful. This sequence joins TRBV9 and TRBJ2-5; 9 positions agree with TRBD2. The CDR3 has 15 residues. Per the germline V gene, CDR1 is SGDLS and CDR2 is YYNGEE. V dropped 2 bases and J dropped 6; count of bases not matched to a gene: 8. Here the CDR3 DNA reads TGTGCCAGCAGCGTGGATCTAGCGGGACGGAAGACCCAGTACTTC. Translating it yields CASSVDLAGRKTQYF.

This clonotype came up many times. Because this beta chain is a stray read in a library intended to capture alpha chains, its abundance should not be given much weight. The chain couples TRBV12-3 or TRBV12-4 to TRBJ1-1; D remains unclear. There are 13 residues in the CDR3. Trimming took off 3 bases at V and 1 base at J, with 6 bases between the two ends. The CDR3 protein is CASSFRENTEAFF. The DNA of the CDR3 is TGTGCCAGCAGTTTCAGAGAGAACACTGAAGCTTTCTTT.

This clonotype qualifies as medium-sized. Within a library made for alpha chains, this beta chain is off target, and its count is uninformative. The chain carries TRBV30 and TRBJ1-2, with no clear D. This CDR3 is 12 amino acids long. V was clipped by 4 bases and J by 2 bases, with 8 bases between them. Germline loops: CDR1 GTSNPN, CDR2 SVGIG (reference sequence). The CDR3: CAWTEGNYGYTF. CDR3 nucleotide sequence: TGTGCCTGGACAGAAGGAAACTATGGCTACACCTTC. The full variable domain, completed using reference TRBV30 and TRBJ1-2, is SQTIHQWPATLVQPVGSPLSLECTVEGTSNPNLYWYRQAAGRGLQLLFYSVGIGQISSEVPQNLSASRPQDRQFILSSKKLLLSDSGFYLCAWTEGNYGYTFGSGTRLTVV.